This T cell receptor beta chain emerged from a study of PD-1 blockade in classical Hodgkin lymphoma. In germline, CDR1 is SGHRS, CDR2 YFSETQ. Deletions cut 1 base from V and 10 bases from J, with 8 bases between. The CDR3 length is 11 residues. Documented time point: cycle 4 day 1 (C4D1), after around six weeks of nivolumab. Every one of the patients relapsed after autologous stem cell transplantation (brentuximab vedotin exposure was variable). TCRdb's copy holds only in-frame clones and misses some; the assay was immunoSEQ multiplex PCR. Seen here are some 30,000 clones, around 72% observed once, and the top ten hold approximately 3.6%.

The V gene is TRBV5-1, the J gene TRBJ2-5; D is unresolved. The clonotype originates from a human donor with classical Hodgkin lymphoma. The sequencing here drew on peripheral blood mononuclear cells (PBMCs), taken before the fourth cycle of nivolumab. Written as DNA, the CDR3 is TGCGCCAGCAGCTTGTCAGGAATCCAGTACTTC. Translated, it gives CASSLSGIQYF.